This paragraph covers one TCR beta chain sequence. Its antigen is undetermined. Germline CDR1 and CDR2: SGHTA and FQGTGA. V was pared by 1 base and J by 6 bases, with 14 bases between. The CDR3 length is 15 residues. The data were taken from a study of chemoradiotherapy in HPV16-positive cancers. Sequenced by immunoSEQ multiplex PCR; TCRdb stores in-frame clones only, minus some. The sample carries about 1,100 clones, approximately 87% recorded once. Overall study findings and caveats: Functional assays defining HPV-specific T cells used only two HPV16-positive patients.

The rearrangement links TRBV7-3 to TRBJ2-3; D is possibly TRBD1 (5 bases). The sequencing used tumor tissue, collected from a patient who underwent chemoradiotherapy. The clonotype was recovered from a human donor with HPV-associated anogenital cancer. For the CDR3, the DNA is TGTGCCAGCAGCTTAAAGGGGCCATTGGTGGATACGCAGTATTTT. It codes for CASSLKGPLVDTQYF.